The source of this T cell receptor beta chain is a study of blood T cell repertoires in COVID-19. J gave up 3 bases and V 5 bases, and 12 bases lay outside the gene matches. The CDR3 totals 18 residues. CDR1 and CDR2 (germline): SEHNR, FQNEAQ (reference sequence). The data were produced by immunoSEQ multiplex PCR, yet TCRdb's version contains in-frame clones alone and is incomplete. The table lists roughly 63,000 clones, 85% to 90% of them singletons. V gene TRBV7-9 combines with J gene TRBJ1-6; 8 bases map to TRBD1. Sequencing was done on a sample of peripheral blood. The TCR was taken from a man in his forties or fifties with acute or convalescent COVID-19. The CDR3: CASSLVWTGYGYNSPLHF. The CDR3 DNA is TGTGCCAGCAGCCTCGTCTGGACAGGGTACGGCTATAATTCACCCCTCCACTTT.